The 19 T cell receptor beta chains in this list originate from one sample, sequenced in a study of cytomegalovirus exposure and HLA in healthy donors. TCRdb's table, derived via immunoSEQ multiplex PCR, lists solely in-frame clones and lacks some. The sample holds about 160,000 clones, around 85% seen once. Sequenced input: PBMCs. The receptors shown here come from a man younger than 45 in good health and CMV-seropositive.

V and J are TRBV19 and TRBJ2-7, with 9 bases identical to TRBD2. CDR3 length: 14 residues. Germline V lookup: CDR1 LNHDA, CDR2 SQIVND (reference sequence). Trimming removed 7 bases from V and 3 bases from J; junction bases left unmatched: 7. The CDR3 loop is CASKAVAGVYEQYF. Here the CDR3 DNA reads TGTGCCAGTAAGGCGGTAGCGGGGGTCTACGAGCAGTACTTC.

V gene TRBV2 combines with J gene TRBJ2-5, with TRBD2 as a possible D gene (6 bases). Trimming cost V 8 bases and J 1 base, with 17 bases left between them. Per the germline V gene, CDR1 is SNHLY and CDR2 is FYNNEI. CDR3 length: 15 residues. The CDR3 loop is CASAARRGSQETQYF. CDR3 in DNA: TGTGCCAGCGCGGCCAGGAGGGGCAGCCAAGAGACCCAGTACTTC.

This clone was seen more than once but under ten times. CDR3 region: CSGRDIYGYTF. CDR3 DNA sequence: TGCAGTGGTAGGGACATCTATGGCTACACCTTC. The chain recombines TRBV20-1 with TRBJ1-2; a possible D gene is TRBD1 (6 bases). CDR1 DFQATT and CDR2 SNEGSKA come from the germline V gene (reference sequence). Trimming stripped 7 bases from V and 4 bases from J, with 10 bases between. This CDR3 spans 11 amino acids.

The chain uses TRBV19 and TRBJ2-1; 11 positions agree with TRBD2. The CDR3 loop spans 16 amino acids. Germline V lookup: CDR1 LNHDA, CDR2 SQIVND (reference sequence). Trimming took 3 bases from V and 4 from J; bases not matched to a gene: 5. In nucleotides, the CDR3 is TGTGCCAGTAGTATCCTAGCGGGGGGATCATACAATGAGCAGTTCTTC. Translating gives CASSILAGGSYNEQFF.

J is TRBJ2-2 and V is TRBV9, with TRBD1 as a possible D gene (5 bases). Germline assignment: CDR1 SGDLS and CDR2 YYNGEE. The V gene lost 3 bases and the J gene lost 4 bases, with 16 bases spanning the gap. The CDR3 extends over 16 amino acids. CDR3 protein: CASSGRVDQGTGELFF. The CDR3 DNA sequence: TGTGCCAGCAGCGGGAGAGTCGACCAGGGCACCGGGGAGCTGTTTTTT.

A few counts support this clone. The rearrangement uses TRBV10-3 and TRBJ2-7, with TRBD2 identical over 14 bases. V lost 7 bases, J lost 3 bases, and 8 bases stayed unmatched. The CDR3 covers 16 residues. CDR1 and CDR2 from the germline V gene are ENHRY and SYGVKD. The CDR3 protein is CAINRGTSGGFYEQYF. The CDR3 region has the DNA TGTGCCATCAACCGGGGGACTAGCGGGGGATTCTACGAGCAGTACTTC.

This chain connects TRBV7-9 to TRBJ2-1; 8 bases are a match to TRBD2. The CDR3 spans 14 residues. V lost 1 base, J lost 10 bases, and 6 bases stayed unmatched. Looked up from germline, CDR1 is SEHNR and CDR2 is FQNEAQ (reference sequence). The CDR3 coding sequence is TGTGCCAGCAGCTTAGTTGGGACTAGGGGGGAGCAGTTCTTC. It yields the protein CASSLVGTRGEQFF.

CDR3 coding DNA: TGTGCCAGCAGCGTAGGGGGACAGGGTGAAAAACTGTTTTTT. This codes for CASSVGGQGEKLFF. The chain uses TRBV9 and TRBJ1-4; TRBD1 aligns across 9 bases. The CDR3 runs 14 residues. V was pared by 0 bases and J by 7 bases, with 1 base of the junction left unmatched. Germline-derived CDR1 and CDR2 are SGDLS and YYNGEE.

The rearrangement links TRBV5-1 to TRBJ2-1; 16 positions agree with TRBD2. V dropped 7 bases and J dropped 1; count of bases not matched to a gene: 11. The CDR3 sequence is 19 residues long. Germline V gene sequence: CDR1 SGHRS, CDR2 YFSETQ. In DNA, the CDR3 is TGCGCCAGCCGCCCGGATTCGGGACTAGCGGGGGGGTCCTACAATGAGCAGTTCTTC. Residues: CASRPDSGLAGGSYNEQFF.

The count of this clone is one. The chain joins TRBV18 to TRBJ1-4; D gene unclear. CDR1 and CDR2 from the germline V gene are KGHSH and LQKENI. V lost 4 bases to trimming and J lost 6 bases, with 9 bases between them. CDR3 size: 13 residues. This CDR3 reads CASSRGADEKLFF. In nucleotides, the CDR3 is TGTGCCAGCTCACGAGGAGCTGATGAAAAACTGTTTTTT.

CDR3 nucleotide sequence: TGTGCCAGCAGACAACAGGGGCCCTACGAGCAGTACTTC. It specifies CASRQQGPYEQYF. This chain links TRBV6-5 with TRBJ2-7; 7 bases align to TRBD1. The junction had 4 bases not matched to a gene; V was cut back by 6 bases and J by 2 bases. Germline V gives CDR1 MNHEY, CDR2 SVGAGI. The CDR3 is made up of 13 amino acids.

The V gene is TRBV15, the J gene TRBJ1-1, with D uncertain. This CDR3 has 12 amino acids. CDR1 is LNHNV and CDR2 is YYDKDF in the germline V gene (reference sequence). Trimming removed 9 bases from V and 3 bases from J, with 11 bases in between. The CDR3 reads CATANSYTEAFF. CDR3 sequence (DNA): TGTGCCACTGCTAACAGCTACACTGAAGCTTTCTTT.

V is TRBV7-8 and J is TRBJ1-6; D possibly corresponds to TRBD1 (6 bases). V shed 2 bases and J shed 2 bases, with 10 bases lying between them. This CDR3 region has 16 residues. Germline CDR1 is SGHVS and CDR2 is FQNEAQ. In DNA, the CDR3 is TGTGCCAGCAGCTTAAGGGGGGGGCCCTATAATTCACCCCTCCACTTT. Translated, it gives CASSLRGGPYNSPLHF. The whole variable domain, filled in from reference TRBV7-8 and TRBJ1-6, reads GAGVSQSPRYKVAKRGQDVALRCDPISGHVSLFWYQQALGQGPEFLTYFQNEAQLDKSGLPSDRFFAERPEGSVSTLKIQRTQQEDSAVYLCASSLRGGPYNSPLHFGNGTRLTVT.

The chain uses TRBV6-1 and TRBJ1-1; 7 bases map to TRBD1. V was clipped by 2 bases and J by 4 bases; unmatched bases: 4. The CDR3 is 14 residues long. Germline CDR1 reads MNHNS; CDR2 reads SASEGT. The chain's CDR3 is CASSETGAGTEAFF. The CDR3 coding sequence is TGTGCCAGCAGTGAAACAGGGGCGGGCACTGAAGCTTTCTTT.

The rearrangement uses TRBV7-8 and TRBJ2-2, with no clear D. The CDR3 covers 16 residues. CDR1 is SGHVS and CDR2 is FQNEAQ in the germline V gene. V was clipped by 5 bases and J by 5 bases, with 18 bases between them. Here the CDR3 DNA reads TGTGCCAGCAGCCCCCCTTTGCGGTTTCGTACCGGGGAGCTGTTTTTT. Its protein product is CASSPPLRFRTGELFF.

Only a few counts were recorded for this clone. The chain has TRBV5-6 and TRBJ1-1; 7 nucleotides align to TRBD1. Germline values: CDR1 SGHDT, CDR2 YYEEEE. Losses at the gene ends were 6 bases for V and 0 bases for J; bases not matched to a gene: 2. The CDR3 sequence is 13 residues long. The CDR3 DNA is TGTGCCAGCACTGGGACAGTGAACACTGAAGCTTTCTTT. As protein: CASTGTVNTEAFF.

This clone was counted a few times. The V and J genes are TRBV6-5 and TRBJ1-6; TRBD1 agrees at 8 bases. V trimming: 3 bases; J trimming: 10 bases; junction bases outside the gene matches: 11. Germline V gene data show CDR1 as MNHEY and CDR2 as SVGAGI. The CDR3 totals 16 residues. In DNA, the CDR3 is TGTGCCAGCAGTTATTCTATCACAGGGGGTGGCTCACCCCTCCACTTT. Amino acids: CASSYSITGGGSPLHF.

This rearrangement joins TRBV5-5 to TRBJ1-2, with a tentative D call TRBD1 (6 bases). Trimming removed 6 bases at V and 4 bases at J, with 19 bases between. Germline V gives CDR1 SGHKS, CDR2 YYEKEE (reference sequence). This CDR3 is built from 15 residues. CDR3 coding DNA: TGTGCCAGCACCGTCCGGGACACCGGGTTCTATGGCTACACCTTC. Its protein product is CASTVRDTGFYGYTF.

This chain connects TRBV4-1 to TRBJ2-5; TRBD2 aligns across 8 bases. This CDR3 spans 17 amino acids. Germline CDR1 reads MGHRA; CDR2 reads YSYEKL. The junction had 9 bases not matched to a gene; V was cut back by 0 bases and J by 3 bases. The CDR3 loop is CASSQDQVGLEKETQYF. The DNA of the CDR3 is TGCGCCAGCAGCCAAGATCAGGTGGGACTAGAGAAAGAGACCCAGTACTTC.